This entry lists 14 T cell receptor beta chains sequenced from one sample in a study of blood T cell repertoires in COVID-19. Here immunoSEQ multiplex PCR was the method, and the copy in TCRdb shows in-frame clones only, minus some. The sample lists roughly 100,000 clones; under 95% were seen once. The specimen was peripheral blood. Receptors were obtained from a woman aged 45-60 years in a cohort sampled during active COVID-19.

The J gene is TRBJ1-5, the V gene TRBV18; 7 bases map to TRBD1. Germline V gene sequence: CDR1 KGHSH, CDR2 LQKENI. The CDR3 covers 14 residues. V lost 3 bases to trimming and J lost 1 base; unmatched junction nucleotides: 0. The chain's CDR3 is CASSPDRSNQPQHF. The CDR3 bases are TGTGCCAGCTCACCGGACAGGAGCAATCAGCCCCAGCATTTT.

The V call is TRBV4-1, the J call TRBJ2-7, with a weak D call TRBD1 (5 bases). This CDR3 has 17 amino acids. V was trimmed by 4 bases and J by 0 bases, leaving 19 bases between them. Germline CDR1 reads MGHRA; CDR2 reads YSYEKL. The DNA of the CDR3 is TGCGCCAGCAGCCTCCGGCTACAACAGGCGAGCTCCTACGAGCAGTACTTC. It is translated as CASSLRLQQASSYEQYF.

This sequence joins TRBV5-1 and TRBJ2-3; 7 bases line up with TRBD2. Germline V gives CDR1 SGHRS, CDR2 YFSETQ. V dropped 5 bases and J dropped 1; count of bases not matched to a gene: 7. The CDR3 totals 15 residues. This chain's CDR3 is CASRVGGRGTDTQYF. CDR3 DNA: TGCGCCAGCAGGGTCGGCGGGAGAGGCACAGATACGCAGTATTTT.

This chain uses TRBV3-1 (or the pseudogene TRBV3-2) with TRBJ2-5; a weak D match, TRBD1 (5 bases). V was pared by 3 bases and J by 5 bases, with 19 bases between. Germline CDR1 is LGHDT and CDR2 is YNNKEL (reference sequence). This CDR3 has 16 amino acids. CDR3 sequence: CASSQLQKGPVETQYF. Written as DNA, the CDR3 is TGTGCCAGCAGCCAGTTACAAAAGGGGCCCGTGGAGACCCAGTACTTC.

V is TRBV11-3 and J is TRBJ2-2, with 8 bases aligning to TRBD2. The trim removed 5 bases at V and 4 bases at J, leaving 3 bases unmatched. The CDR3 length is 14 residues. CDR1 is SGHNT, CDR2 YENEEA, per germline. The DNA for the CDR3 is TGTGCCAGCAGCCGGGGGACTAGCACCGGGGAGCTGTTTTTT. Protein sequence: CASSRGTSTGELFF.

The chain carries TRBV2 and TRBJ2-4; possible D gene TRBD1, 5 bases. CDR3 length equals 16 residues. Germline V gene sequence: CDR1 SNHLY, CDR2 FYNNEI. Trimming left V 7 bases short and J 0 bases short, with 16 bases between. Written as DNA, the CDR3 is TGTGCCAGCACTCGATGGGGCCTTCTAGCCAAAAACATTCAGTACTTC. As protein: CASTRWGLLAKNIQYF.

The gene calls are TRBV19 and TRBJ1-2, with TRBD1 matching over 10 bases. Per the germline V gene, CDR1 is LNHDA and CDR2 is SQIVND (reference sequence). J gave up 5 bases and V 10 bases, and 10 bases lay outside the gene matches. CDR3 length: 14 residues. CDR3 region: CATALGQGEYGYTF. As DNA, the CDR3 is TGTGCCACGGCCCTCGGACAGGGGGAGTATGGCTACACCTTC.

The chain uses TRBV28 and TRBJ1-5; D not certain. The CDR3 sequence is 14 residues long. The V gene lost 2 bases and the J gene lost 0 bases, with 5 bases spanning the gap. CDR1 and CDR2 from the germline V gene are MDHEN and SYDVKM. CDR3 amino acids: CASSLLNSNQPQHF. CDR3 bases: TGTGCCAGCAGTTTACTTAATAGCAATCAGCCCCAGCATTTT.

The chain employs TRBV18 and TRBJ1-5, with a weak D call TRBD1 (6 bases). Germline CDR1 KGHSH, CDR2 LQKENI. This CDR3 contains 14 residues. V lost 5 bases, J lost 2 bases, and 10 bases lay in between. CDR3 DNA sequence: TGTGCCAGCTCAAAGGGGGGGGGCAATCAGCCCCAGCATTTT. Encoded protein: CASSKGGGNQPQHF.

The chain carries TRBV12-5 and TRBJ2-5, with 10 bases lining up with TRBD2. The V gene end was trimmed by 3 bases and the J gene end by 5 bases; junction bases not matched to a gene: 6. The CDR3 is 15 residues long. The germline gives CDR1 LGHNT, CDR2 FRNRAP. The CDR3 is CASGLSGRAGETQYF. The CDR3 DNA follows: TGTGCTAGTGGTTTAAGCGGGAGGGCCGGGGAGACCCAGTACTTC. Full variable domain (remainder filled in from reference TRBV12-5 and TRBJ2-5): DARVTQTPRHKVTEMGQEVTMRCQPILGHNTVFWYRQTMMQGLELLAYFRNRAPLDDSGMPKDRFSAEMPDATLATLKIQPSEPRDSAVYFCASGLSGRAGETQYFGPGTRLLVL.

This clone appeared a single time. Written as DNA, the CDR3 is TGTGCCAGCACCCCCTCCCGGGAGTCATTATATGGCTACACCTTC. This codes for CASTPSRESLYGYTF. This chain uses TRBV11-1 with TRBJ1-2, with no clear D. The germline gives CDR1 SGHAT, CDR2 FQDESV (reference sequence). V lost 7 bases to trimming and J lost 5 bases, with 20 bases between them. The CDR3 is 15 amino acids.

In regard to this clone: A junction boundary mismatches the germline segment, possibly from a read error. The chain has TRBV2 and TRBJ1-6; 9 positions agree with TRBD1. Germline CDR1 is SNHLY and CDR2 is FYNNEI. This CDR3 has 15 residues. The CDR3 region has the DNA TGTGCCAGCAGCTGGGACAGGGCCTACAATTCACCCCTCCACTTT. Amino acid sequence: CASSWDRAYNSPLHF.

V gene TRBV6-5 combines with J gene TRBJ2-2, with D possibly matching TRBD2 (5 bases). The CDR3 has 14 amino acids. The germline gives CDR1 MNHEY, CDR2 SVGAGI. V lost 6 bases, J lost 1 base, and 9 bases lay in between. The CDR3 DNA is TGTGCCAGCAGCCTCGGGGAGAACACCGGGGAGCTGTTTTTT. Amino acid sequence: CASSLGENTGELFF.

The V gene is TRBV6-5, the J gene TRBJ1-4; no definite D call. Germline assignment: CDR1 MNHEY and CDR2 SVGAGI. Trimming removed 0 bases at V and 2 bases at J, with 10 bases between. This CDR3 has 16 amino acids. The CDR3 is CASSYSFGGTNEKLFF. In nucleotides, the CDR3 is TGTGCCAGCAGTTACTCTTTCGGAGGCACTAATGAAAAACTGTTTTTT.